The source of this T cell receptor beta chain is a study of CD4+ T cells in melanoma (dated by TCRdb to about 2022). For context, the study as a whole: The study examined neoantigen-specific CD4+ T cells in human melanoma.

The donors were people with melanoma. Notes on this clone: Its antigen is currently not known. No per-base quality is available; no much larger clone lies one base away.

The CDR3 goes from the cysteine to the phenylalanine over 13 residues. The read is trimmed to its CDR3 DNA, 39 bases read in frame from base 1. Cut back by 6 bases and 8 bases, the V and J ends lie 16 bases apart. The germline V gene (reference sequence) supplies CDR1 LNHDA and CDR2 SQIVND. Overall results and qualifications from the work: Diverse differentiation states were reported to be shown by neoantigen-specific CD4+ T cells in melanoma. Neoantigen-specific CD4+ T cells were reported to be correlated with the function of CD8+ T cells, macrophages and B cells.

Libraries were made using the immunoSEQ multiplex PCR assay. In TCRdb, the immuneACCESS table is reduced to in-frame sequences with V and J assigned. These tables do not hold every clone; where another copy was compared, an unresolved V gene accounts for under half, and the others remain unexplained. The sample table contains nearly 50,000 clones; only one count was recorded for about 88% of them. Clones ranked in the top ten supply roughly 10% of the sample. The TCR sequence derives from a human donor with melanoma. Recombination joined TRBV19 with TRBJ1-2; TRBD1 is perhaps the D gene, given 5 matching bases. The source material was peripheral blood. CDR3 protein: CASRTQGRGGYTF. The DNA sequence reads TGTGCCAGTAGGACGCAGGGACGCGGCGGCTACACCTTC.